This T cell receptor delta chain was observed in a study of Vδ1+ human thymocytes (dated by TCRdb to the late 2010s). General notes on the study: mRNA-level TRG and TRD CDR3 repertoires of highly purified Vdelta1+ thymocytes from young children were characterised as a data resource. Earlier work had validated the multiplex-based CDR3 amplicon strategy against 5'RACE-based methods for generating CDR3 amplicons.

Compared with germline, V lacks 2 bases and J lacks 1 base; bases without a gene match: 19. The CDR3 runs 22 amino acids, cysteine and phenylalanine included. The read is trimmed to its CDR3 DNA, 66 bases read in frame from base 1. CDR1 and CDR2, per the germline V gene, are TSWWSYY and QGS. Thymic samples were depleted of alphabeta T cells, then CD3+ TCRVdelta1+ TCRVdelta2- thymocytes were FACS-sorted. The purity of the sorted Vdelta1+ thymocytes fell between about 98% and 99.6%. Thymic specimens came from roughly eight paediatric patients undergoing corrective cardiac surgery, aged from roughly 5 days to 17 months. After the thymic tissue was dispersed, mononuclear cells were isolated using a Histopaque-1077 density gradient. For staining, the antibodies used were anti-TCRVdelta1 clone TS8.2, anti-TCRVdelta2 clone B6, anti-CD3 clone HIT3a and anti-TCRalphabeta clone IP26. RNA was extracted with the RNeasy mini kit and reverse transcribed using Superscript III. CDR3 amplicons were generated by multiplex PCR with pooled V-gene forward primers and a constant-region reverse primer carrying Illumina adaptor overhangs. After gel purification, the amplicons were indexed with Nextera index primers over approximately 8 extra PCR cycles and then purified using AMPure XP beads. Sequencing of the libraries was done on an Illumina MiSeq using paired-end 250 bp reads, dual indexing and a 20% PhiX spike-in. In the authors' own workflow: FastQC was used to quality check the reads, while ea-utils fastq-join merged the TRG read pairs. IMGT/HighV-QUEST was used to annotate sequences, retaining only productive sequences with an unambiguous V-gene assignment, and each clonotype was defined by an identical CDR3 sequence. For downstream analysis, the tools were VDJtools 1.1.1, tcR 2.2.3, Treemap and vegan Shannon diversity in R 3.4.4. TCRdb reanalyzed the public reads with the CATT caller, and identical DNA sequences were merged afterwards. The V and J calls were not made by the authors but by TCRdb's processing. Within this sample are around 76,000 delta-chain clones, with about 35% of them counted one time only. Of the sample, approximately 0.25% is held by the ten largest clones.

This clone was seen a few times. Its antigen remains unidentified. No much larger clonotype is one base removed from it; base qualities were not supplied. Points the paper makes about the study in general: Although sort purity was high, roughly a fifth of thymic TRD sequences were Vdelta2 (with a few Vdelta3), in contrast to the peripheral blood Vdelta1+ controls. Many TRG clonotypes were found to be shared between donors (up to about 7x10^3), whereas TRD repertoires were found to be essentially private (max about 120 shared). Because unexpected Vdelta2 sequences could lead to misinterpretation of bulk repertoire data, the authors recommended using highly purified populations and single-cell validation. Because no clustering by age or sex was seen, donors were not stratified by age or sex in the analyses. The thymic TRG and TRD repertoires appeared highly polyclonal, with Gaussian CDR3 length distributions, in contrast to the oligoclonal repertoires of peripheral blood.

Sequenced: Vdelta1+ gamma-delta thymocytes from the thymus. What the cell subset or site label conveys for this sample: FACS-sorted CD3+ TCRalphabeta- TCRVdelta1+ TCRVdelta2- thymocytes. The V and J segments used are TRDV1 and TRDJ1; 13 central bases correspond to TRDD3. This receptor was taken from a boy younger than two who had congenital heart surgery. The CDR3: CALGEGPWRTLYWGIRTDKLIF. The sequenced DNA: TGTGCTCTTGGGGAAGGTCCCTGGCGTACGCTGTACTGGGGGATACGCACCGATAAACTCATCTTT.